The rows below give T cell receptor beta chains drawn from one sample of a study of long-term antiretroviral therapy in people with HIV. Here immunoSEQ multiplex PCR was the method, and the copy in TCRdb shows in-frame clones only, minus some. This table has about 40,000 clones, 86% appearing once. Sequencing was performed on unsorted PBMCs, taken 1.2 years after starting antiretroviral therapy. These receptors all come from a woman in her 50s with HIV. CDR3s leave out the opening cysteine and the closing phenylalanine or tryptophan. Each record gives: D gene, V gene, J gene, CDR3 protein. D genes are given only for firm matches.

d_gene: NA
v_gene: TRBV29-1
j_gene: TRBJ1-1
CDR3aa: SVEGRVNTEAF

d_gene: TRBD1
v_gene: TRBV7-9
j_gene: TRBJ1-3
CDR3aa: ASSLWGTGGDSRGNTIY

d_gene: TRBD1
v_gene: TRBV2
j_gene: TRBJ2-7
CDR3aa: ASYRGSSYEQY

d_gene: TRBD1
v_gene: TRBV13
j_gene: TRBJ1-2
CDR3aa: ASSRQGDYGYT

d_gene: TRBD2
v_gene: TRBV7-9
j_gene: TRBJ2-1
CDR3aa: ASSLAIASGGHNEQF

d_gene: NA
v_gene: TRBV2
j_gene: TRBJ2-1
CDR3aa: ASRPTSSEYHEQF

d_gene: NA
v_gene: TRBV14
j_gene: TRBJ1-1
CDR3aa: ASSQLGTVNTEAF

d_gene: TRBD1
v_gene: TRBV4-3
j_gene: TRBJ1-3
CDR3aa: ASSQARTGSGNTIY

d_gene: TRBD2
v_gene: TRBV6-5
j_gene: TRBJ2-3
CDR3aa: ASKIAGGVFSTQY

d_gene: TRBD1
v_gene: TRBV29-1
j_gene: TRBJ2-7
CDR3aa: SVVTTGGSYEQY

d_gene: TRBD1
v_gene: TRBV5-1
j_gene: TRBJ1-1
CDR3aa: ASSLEQGKAF

d_gene: TRBD1
v_gene: TRBV9
j_gene: TRBJ2-7
CDR3aa: ASSVGDSTYEQY

d_gene: TRBD2
v_gene: TRBV7-2
j_gene: TRBJ2-7
CDR3aa: ASSLAGGYYEQY

d_gene: NA
v_gene: TRBV5-1
j_gene: TRBJ2-7
CDR3aa: ASRSETSSYEQY

d_gene: NA
v_gene: TRBV7-6
j_gene: TRBJ2-7
CDR3aa: ASSLAGIAGSYEQY

d_gene: NA
v_gene: TRBV7-3
j_gene: TRBJ2-1
CDR3aa: ASSLRDPRSDSYNEQF

d_gene: TRBD1
v_gene: TRBV14
j_gene: TRBJ1-3
CDR3aa: ASSPGQGRGNTIY

d_gene: TRBD1
v_gene: TRBV9
j_gene: TRBJ2-2
CDR3aa: ASSLNPGQGAGTGELF

d_gene: TRBD1
v_gene: TRBV10-3
j_gene: TRBJ1-4
CDR3aa: AISESAGGGEKLF

d_gene: NA
v_gene: TRBV7-2
j_gene: TRBJ1-1
CDR3aa: ASSSPIFNTEAF

d_gene: NA
v_gene: TRBV15
j_gene: TRBJ1-4
CDR3aa: ATHSGGGHEKLF

d_gene: NA
v_gene: TRBV7-3
j_gene: TRBJ2-3
CDR3aa: ASSSRGQADTQY

d_gene: NA
v_gene: TRBV5-4
j_gene: TRBJ2-5
CDR3aa: ASSFISKQQETQY

d_gene: NA
v_gene: TRBV7-6
j_gene: TRBJ1-3
CDR3aa: ASSSGDGLDSGNTIY

d_gene: NA
v_gene: TRBV9
j_gene: TRBJ2-3
CDR3aa: ASSVEGLTDSFTDTQY

d_gene: NA
v_gene: TRBV9
j_gene: TRBJ1-1
CDR3aa: ASSVAWKNTEAF

d_gene: NA
v_gene: TRBV4-1
j_gene: TRBJ2-5
CDR3aa: ASSQSQADSETQY

d_gene: NA
v_gene: TRBV5-4
j_gene: TRBJ1-6
CDR3aa: ASSLGPDSPLH

d_gene: NA
v_gene: TRBV5-6
j_gene: TRBJ1-6
CDR3aa: ASSVQGYHNSPLH

d_gene: TRBD1
v_gene: TRBV7-2
j_gene: TRBJ2-3
CDR3aa: ASSLRSGTENTDTQY

d_gene: TRBD2
v_gene: TRBV4-3
j_gene: TRBJ2-1
CDR3aa: ASSLTPGLAANNEQF

d_gene: TRBD1
v_gene: TRBV7-7
j_gene: TRBJ2-7
CDR3aa: ASSSEGASERY

d_gene: NA
v_gene: TRBV27
j_gene: TRBJ2-1
CDR3aa: ASSQSRGGDEQF

d_gene: TRBD2
v_gene: TRBV11-2
j_gene: TRBJ2-3
CDR3aa: ASRHSGGGDTQY

d_gene: TRBD1
v_gene: TRBV6-1
j_gene: TRBJ2-7
CDR3aa: ASRTGTGPYEQY

d_gene: NA
v_gene: TRBV7-9
j_gene: TRBJ2-4
CDR3aa: ASSLAALAKNIQY

d_gene: NA
v_gene: TRBV11-1
j_gene: TRBJ2-3
CDR3aa: ASSPPLSPDTQY

d_gene: NA
v_gene: TRBV6-6
j_gene: TRBJ1-2
CDR3aa: ASASRSNYGYT

d_gene: NA
v_gene: TRBV2
j_gene: TRBJ1-2
CDR3aa: ASSEARVSGYT